Listed here are 22 T cell receptor beta chains from one sample, sequenced in a study of yellow fever vaccine responses in identical twins. TCRdb called the RT-PCR reads again in MiXCR, with one record for every CDR3 protein. The table lists some 5,400 distinct CDR3 sequences, roughly 89% of them singletons. Sequenced here: T cells from blood (PBMCs), unsorted or a sorted subset (not recorded which), sampled before or after yellow fever vaccination (not recorded which). The receptors come from a woman aged 18 to 35 who received the yellow fever vaccine.

This clonotype ranks as large. The chain couples TRBV24-1 to TRBJ1-5; maybe TRBD1 (5 bases). The CDR3 is 13 residues long. CDR1 is KGHDR and CDR2 is SFDVKD in the germline V gene. Deletions cut 3 bases from V and 4 bases from J, with 6 bases between. The CDR3 DNA sequence: TGTGCCACCAGTGATGGGGGAAATCAGCCCCAGCATTTT. Its protein product is CATSDGGNQPQHF.

The rearrangement joins TRBV10-2 to TRBJ2-4; D unclear. CDR1 and CDR2 from the germline V gene are WSHSY and SAAADI. Between the trimmed V and J ends, which lost 0 bases and 6 bases, there was a span of 6 bases. The CDR3 has 13 amino acids. The CDR3 region is CASSESVGNIQYF. The DNA of the CDR3 is TGCGCCAGCAGTGAGTCTGTAGGAAACATTCAGTACTTC.

The chain links TRBV12-3 or TRBV12-4 to TRBJ2-3; 7 bases line up with TRBD1. J lost 2 bases, V lost 5 bases, and 4 bases had no gene match. The CDR3 length is 14 residues. In nucleotides, the CDR3 is TGTGCCAGCAGTACGACAGGGATCACAGATACGCAGTATTTT. Translated, it gives CASSTTGITDTQYF.

V usage is TRBV13 and J usage is TRBJ2-3; 9 nucleotides match TRBD2. The ends lost 6 bases at V and 0 bases at J; junction bases unmatched: 10. The germline CDR1 and CDR2 sequences are PRHDT and FYEKMQ (reference sequence). The CDR3 has 17 amino acids. DNA for the CDR3: TGTGCCAGCAGTGTTTTAGCGGGGGAGACTAGCACAGATACGCAGTATTTT. Protein: CASSVLAGETSTDTQYF.

V is TRBV11-1 and J is TRBJ1-1, with D tentatively TRBD1 (6 bases). Germline assignment: CDR1 SGHAT and CDR2 FQDESV (reference sequence). The CDR3 length is 13 residues. V was trimmed by 6 bases and J by 4 bases, leaving 12 bases between them. As DNA, the CDR3 is TGTGCCAGCAGACTCCAGGGGATCACTGAAGCTTTCTTT. Protein sequence: CASRLQGITEAFF.

The chain has TRBV12-3 or TRBV12-4 and TRBJ2-1; D is unclear. The germline V and J ends were trimmed by 7 bases and 0 bases, with 16 bases remaining between them. CDR3 length: 16 residues. The CDR3 loop reads CASTGIGRSSYNEQFF. The CDR3 coding sequence is TGTGCCAGCACCGGAATAGGGCGGAGCTCCTACAATGAGCAGTTCTTC.

This clonotype was recorded only once. The chain carries TRBV5-6 and TRBJ2-1, with TRBD1 as a possible D gene (5 bases). This CDR3 contains 14 residues. V was trimmed by 3 bases and J by 4 bases, leaving 11 bases between them. In germline, CDR1 is SGHDT, CDR2 YYEEEE. CDR3 nucleotide sequence: TGTGCCAGCAGCTCGTGGGGCATTTACAATGAGCAGTTCTTC. Its protein is CASSSWGIYNEQFF.

The chain couples TRBV11-2 to TRBJ2-3; D not resolved. V was shortened by 0 bases and J by 4 bases, with 5 bases between the two germline ends. From germline, CDR1 is SGHAT and CDR2 FQNNGV. The CDR3 has 13 amino acids. CDR3 DNA: TGTGCCAGCAGCTTAGACAGGCCAGATACGCAGTATTTT. Translated, it gives CASSLDRPDTQYF.

This clonotype showed up just once. V gene TRBV7-9 combines with J gene TRBJ2-1; D is ambiguous. CDR3 length: 14 amino acids. Germline V CDR1 and CDR2: SEHNR, FQNEAQ (reference sequence). Trimming pared 4 bases from V and 6 bases from J, leaving 13 bases between. The CDR3 region is CASSYLQVPNEQFF. The CDR3 DNA reads as TGTGCCAGCAGCTACCTCCAGGTTCCCAATGAGCAGTTCTTC.

This rearrangement joins TRBV19 to TRBJ1-5; 10 nucleotides align to TRBD1. The ends lost 5 bases at V and 4 bases at J; junction bases unmatched: 5. CDR1 and CDR2 from the germline V gene are LNHDA and SQIVND (reference sequence). There are 15 residues in the CDR3. In DNA form, the CDR3 reads TGTGCCAGTAGTTTGACAGGGGGCTGGAATCAGCCCCAGCATTTT. It translates to CASSLTGGWNQPQHF.

The chain couples TRBV24-1 to TRBJ2-5, with D possibly being TRBD1 (6 bases). This CDR3 has 14 amino acids. Germline V gives CDR1 KGHDR, CDR2 SFDVKD. Deletions cut 5 bases from V and 4 bases from J, with 13 bases between. CDR3 nucleotides: TGTGCCACCAGTGGCCCGGGACAATTAGAGACCCAGTACTTC. Its translation: CATSGPGQLETQYF.

The V call is TRBV11-1, the J call TRBJ2-3; D uncertain. The V and J ends lost 5 bases and 6 bases respectively, with 12 bases between them. This CDR3 contains 13 residues. Germline V gene lookup returns CDR1 SGHAT and CDR2 FQDESV (reference sequence). CDR3 in amino acids: CASSKRTLDTQYF. CDR3 nucleotides: TGTGCCAGCAGCAAAAGAACTTTGGATACGCAGTATTTT.

This chain uses TRBV20-1 with TRBJ2-3, with a tentative D call TRBD2 (5 bases). The CDR3 totals 13 residues. Germline V gene data show CDR1 as DFQATT and CDR2 as SNEGSKA (reference sequence). V dropped 3 bases and J dropped 4 bases, with 11 bases sitting between them. The CDR3 DNA reads TGCAGTGCTAGCGTCGGGCGGGCAGATACGCAGTATTTT. Protein sequence: CSASVGRADTQYF.

V gene TRBV6-1 combines with J gene TRBJ2-5, with D possibly being TRBD1 (7 bases). The CDR3 sequence is 14 residues long. Trimming took 5 bases from V and 7 from J, leaving 17 bases between them. In germline, CDR1 is MNHNS, CDR2 SASEGT. The CDR3 sequence: CASSLTGEAGTQYF. CDR3 nucleotide sequence: TGTGCCAGCAGTCTTACAGGGGAAGCGGGGACCCAGTACTTC.

The chain couples TRBV19 to TRBJ2-3; 11 bases line up with TRBD2. Trimming removed 4 bases from V and 7 bases from J; junction bases left unmatched: 10. The CDR3 sequence is 16 residues long. Germline CDR1 reads LNHDA; CDR2 reads SQIVND (reference sequence). This CDR3 is CASSTRTSGSGYTQYF. CDR3 sequence (DNA): TGTGCCAGTAGTACCCGCACTAGCGGGAGTGGCTATACGCAGTATTTT.

V is TRBV20-1 and J is TRBJ2-1; 10 positions agree with TRBD2. Germline CDR1 is DFQATT and CDR2 is SNEGSKA (reference sequence). CDR3 length equals 16 residues. V shed 0 bases and J 7 bases; nucleotides not matched to a gene: 9. CDR3 nucleotide sequence: TGCAGTGCTAGAGATTCGGCTAGCGGGAGCAGGAATGAGCAGTTCTTC. Protein product: CSARDSASGSRNEQFF.

The chain is built from TRBV12-3 or TRBV12-4 and TRBJ1-5; 7 bases fit TRBD1. J was trimmed by 0 bases and V by 6 bases; bases with no gene match: 5. CDR3 size: 15 residues. The CDR3 spells CASSGTVHSNQPQHF. Written as DNA, the CDR3 is TGTGCCAGCAGCGGGACAGTTCATAGCAATCAGCCCCAGCATTTT.

CDR3 loop: CSVSVGGTGEQYF. In DNA, the CDR3 is TGCAGCGTCTCTGTCGGGGGTACGGGCGAGCAGTACTTC. The chain carries TRBV29-1 and TRBJ2-7; D is perhaps TRBD2 (6 bases). The germline CDR1 and CDR2 sequences are SQVTM and ANQGSEA. The germline V and J ends were trimmed by 6 bases and 6 bases, with 18 bases remaining between them. The CDR3 extends over 13 amino acids.

This chain joins TRBV5-1 and TRBJ2-6; D uncertain. The CDR3 length is 14 residues. Looked up from germline, CDR1 is SGHRS and CDR2 is YFSETQ. Trimming cost V 5 bases and J 0 bases, with 6 bases left between them. The CDR3 DNA follows: TGCGCCAGCAGATTTAACTCTGGGGCCAACGTCCTGACTTTC. This translates into CASRFNSGANVLTF. The variable domain in full, completed from reference TRBV5-1 and TRBJ2-6, reads KAGVTQTPRYLIKTRGQQVTLSCSPISGHRSVSWYQQTPGQGLQFLFEYFSETQRNKGNFPGRFSGRQFSNSRSEMNVSTLELGDSALYLCASRFNSGANVLTFGAGSRLTVL.

The CDR3 loop is CASSPGLAANTGELFF. CDR3 bases: TGTGCCAGCAGCCCTGGACTAGCTGCGAACACCGGGGAGCTGTTTTTT. This rearrangement joins TRBV28 to TRBJ2-2, with 8 bases fitting TRBD2. Germline V gives CDR1 MDHEN, CDR2 SYDVKM. This CDR3 region has 16 residues. With 6 bases clipped from V and 0 bases from J, the junction kept 6 bases outside the gene matches.

This chain connects TRBV6-1 to TRBJ2-3; D is unresolved. The CDR3 sequence is 19 residues long. Trimming took 5 bases from V and 2 from J, leaving 26 bases between them. Germline V gene lookup returns CDR1 MNHNS and CDR2 SASEGT. The CDR3 reads CASSHYWLGLLNPTDTQYF. CDR3 nucleotides: TGTGCCAGCAGTCATTACTGGCTCGGCCTACTAAACCCCACAGATACGCAGTATTTT.

The V and J genes are TRBV20-1 and TRBJ2-3; D not resolved. The CDR3 extends over 14 amino acids. Trimming shortened V by 1 base and J by 4 bases, and 12 bases separated the two germline ends. Looked up from germline, CDR1 is DFQATT and CDR2 is SNEGSKA (reference sequence). In DNA form, the CDR3 reads TGCAGTGCTAGAGGGCTGGTGGGCCCAGATACGCAGTATTTT. This encodes CSARGLVGPDTQYF.